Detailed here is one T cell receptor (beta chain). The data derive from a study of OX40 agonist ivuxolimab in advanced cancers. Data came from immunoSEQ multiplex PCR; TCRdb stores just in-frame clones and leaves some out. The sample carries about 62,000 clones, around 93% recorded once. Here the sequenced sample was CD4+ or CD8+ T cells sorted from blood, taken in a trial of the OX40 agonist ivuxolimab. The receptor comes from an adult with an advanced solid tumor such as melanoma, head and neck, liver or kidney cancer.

CDR3 sequence: CAIQDSTTYNEQFF. The CDR3 DNA reads TGTGCCATCCAAGACAGTACTACCTACAATGAGCAGTTCTTC. The chain links TRBV2 to TRBJ2-1; tentative D call: TRBD1 (5 bases). V shed 10 bases and J shed 2 bases, with 15 bases lying between them. The CDR3 runs to 14 residues. From germline, CDR1 is SNHLY and CDR2 FYNNEI.